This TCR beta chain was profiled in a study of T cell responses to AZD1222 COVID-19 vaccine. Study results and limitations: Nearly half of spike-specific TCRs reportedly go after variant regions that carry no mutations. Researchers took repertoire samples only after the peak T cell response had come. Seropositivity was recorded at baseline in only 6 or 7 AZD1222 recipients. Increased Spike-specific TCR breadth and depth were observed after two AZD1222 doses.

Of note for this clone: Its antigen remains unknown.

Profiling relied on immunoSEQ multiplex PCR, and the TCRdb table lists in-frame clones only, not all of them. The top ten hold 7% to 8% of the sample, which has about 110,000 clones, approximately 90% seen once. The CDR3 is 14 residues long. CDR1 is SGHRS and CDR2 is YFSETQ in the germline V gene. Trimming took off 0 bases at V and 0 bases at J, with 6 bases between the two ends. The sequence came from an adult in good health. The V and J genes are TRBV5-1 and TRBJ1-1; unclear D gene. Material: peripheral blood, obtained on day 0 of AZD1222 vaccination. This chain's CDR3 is CASSLVTLNTEAFF. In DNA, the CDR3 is TGCGCCAGCAGCTTGGTCACGTTGAACACTGAAGCTTTCTTT.